This is a list of T cell receptor beta chains from one sample in a study of T-cell memory formation after mild COVID-19. A single record per CDR3 protein comes from TCRdb applying MiXCR to the 5' RACE reads. The repertoire holds 95,000 to 110,000 distinct CDR3 sequences, with approximately 15% as singletons. The material sequenced was PBMCs or a T cell subset sorted from them (not recorded which). Every receptor here comes from a man between 18 and 29 years old who had mild COVID-19 (a few samples of this study predate the infection). Cell type and time point are not known. Each CDR3 is given with its conserved first and last residue. Fields, in order: D gene, V gene, clone size, J gene, CDR3 protein, CDR3 DNA. D genes are given only for firm matches. Some rows mark clone size as missing; the rest say once, few, many or name a class of expanded clone.

NA	TRBV4-3	few	TRBJ1-2	CASSQDFVGYTF	TGCGCCAGCAGCCAAGACTTTGTGGGCTACACCTTC
NA	TRBV7-9	NA	TRBJ2-2	CASSLDGPPGELFF	TGTGCCAGCAGCTTAGATGGGCCACCCGGGGAGCTGTTTTTT
TRBD2	TRBV12-3/TRBV12-4	few	TRBJ2-7	CASSFLPGGEQYF	TGTGCCAGCAGTTTCCTCCCGGGGGGCGAGCAGTACTTC
TRBD1	TRBV7-6	NA	TRBJ2-2	CASSLAIQGQVDTGELFF	TGTGCCAGCAGCTTAGCGATACAGGGACAGGTAGACACCGGGGAGCTGTTTTTT
NA	TRBV4-2	few	TRBJ2-3	CASSQRTPTWLSTDTQYF	TGTGCCAGCAGCCAACGAACCCCGACGTGGCTTAGCACAGATACGCAGTATTTT
TRBD2	TRBV27	few	TRBJ2-3	CASSSGLAGVDTQYF	TGTGCCAGCAGTTCGGGACTAGCGGGGGTAGATACGCAGTATTTT
NA	TRBV11-2	NA	TRBJ2-5	CASSLDLTGQETQYF	TGTGCCAGCAGCTTAGATTTAACAGGCCAAGAGACCCAGTACTTC
NA	TRBV7-9	many	TRBJ1-4	CASSSRQAFNEKLFF	TGTGCCAGCAGCTCCCGACAGGCATTTAATGAAAAACTGTTTTTT
TRBD2	TRBV7-3	NA	TRBJ2-1	CASRRTSGGANEQFF	TGTGCCAGCAGGCGTACTAGCGGGGGGGCCAATGAGCAGTTCTTC
NA	TRBV4-2	NA	TRBJ2-1	CASSRLVHNEQFF	TGTGCCAGCAGCCGACTAGTCCACAATGAGCAGTTCTTC
NA	TRBV20-1	once	TRBJ1-2	CSARDGLTTEAVTF	TGCAGTGCTAGAGATGGACTGACTACTGAGGCTGTCACCTTC
NA	TRBV15	NA	TRBJ2-5	CATSRAGPRGKETQYF	TGTGCCACCAGCAGAGCTGGACCTCGGGGCAAAGAGACCCAGTACTTC
NA	TRBV6-1	few	TRBJ1-5	CASSEAQGPSVQPQHF	TGTGCCAGCAGTGAAGCCCAGGGACCCTCCGTACAGCCCCAGCATTTT
TRBD1	TRBV7-9	NA	TRBJ1-6	CASSYTGTANSPLHF	TGTGCCAGCAGCTACACCGGGACAGCAAATTCACCCCTCCACTTT
TRBD1	TRBV28	NA	TRBJ2-3	CASSSSGQGLTTDTQYF	TGTGCCAGCAGTTCCTCAGGACAGGGTCTGACCACAGATACGCAGTATTTT
NA	TRBV20-1	NA	TRBJ1-2	CSARETALLF	TGCAGTGCTAGAGAAACTGCCCTGCTCTTC
NA	TRBV7-9	NA	TRBJ1-1	CASRIDSYTEAFF	TGTGCCAGCAGGATCGACAGTTACACTGAAGCTTTCTTT
NA	TRBV5-1	NA	TRBJ2-7	CASTNRVNYEQYF	TGCGCCAGTACCAACAGGGTGAACTACGAGCAGTACTTC
NA	TRBV4-3	NA	TRBJ2-3	CASSRGELTDTQYF	TGCGCCAGCAGTAGAGGGGAACTCACAGATACGCAGTATTTT
NA	TRBV28	few	TRBJ1-1	CASSLGLTGPEAFF	TGTGCCAGCAGTTTGGGGCTAACAGGACCTGAAGCTTTCTTT
TRBD1	TRBV19	NA	TRBJ2-1	CASSIVTGSNEQFF	TGTGCCAGTAGTATTGTGACAGGGTCCAATGAGCAGTTCTTC
NA	TRBV7-9	NA	TRBJ1-1	CASSLVRTQMNTEAFF	TGTGCCAGCAGCTTAGTTAGGACACAGATGAACACTGAAGCTTTCTTT
NA	TRBV12-3/TRBV12-4	many	TRBJ2-7	CASSRRGDEQYF	TGTGCCAGCAGTCGAAGGGGGGACGAGCAGTACTTC
NA	TRBV7-9	NA	TRBJ2-7	CASSLLETGYEQYF	TGTGCCAGCAGCTTACTTGAGACAGGTTACGAGCAGTACTTC
TRBD2	TRBV9	many	TRBJ2-5	CASSVDGGGFGGTQYF	TGTGCCAGCAGCGTAGATGGCGGGGGGTTCGGTGGGACCCAGTACTTC
NA	TRBV11-2	NA	TRBJ2-4	CASSLADRPQDIQYF	TGTGCCAGCAGCTTAGCGGACAGACCTCAGGACATTCAGTACTTC
NA	TRBV7-8	NA	TRBJ1-1	CASSSRGSTEAFF	TGTGCCAGCAGCTCCAGGGGTAGCACTGAAGCTTTCTTT
NA	TRBV4-1	NA	TRBJ2-2	CASSQDWLALEELFF	TGCGCCAGCAGCCAAGATTGGCTAGCGTTAGAGGAGCTGTTTTTT
NA	TRBV6-6	many	TRBJ2-3	CASSYGGPTDTQYF	TGTGCCAGCAGTTACGGGGGGCCCACAGATACGCAGTATTTT
NA	TRBV11-2	NA	TRBJ2-1	CASSLASEQFF	TGTGCCAGCAGCTTAGCTTCAGAGCAGTTCTTC
NA	TRBV12-3/TRBV12-4	few	TRBJ1-1	CASSFGTMNTEAFF	TGTGCCAGCAGCTTTGGGACGATGAACACTGAAGCTTTCTTT
TRBD1	TRBV12-3/TRBV12-4	NA	TRBJ1-3	CASSRSYDRGPTGNTIYF	TGTGCCAGCAGCCGTTCTTACGACAGGGGGCCCACTGGAAACACCATATATTTT
TRBD2	TRBV7-9	NA	TRBJ2-5	CASSAPTGGWETQYF	TGTGCCAGCAGCGCCCCTACCGGGGGGTGGGAGACCCAGTACTTC
NA	TRBV6-6	many	TRBJ1-2	CASEAFSGTIYGYTF	TGTGCCAGCGAAGCTTTCTCCGGGACAATTTATGGCTACACCTTC
NA	TRBV4-2	NA	TRBJ2-7	CASSQEGRSSYEQYF	TGTGCCAGCAGCCAAGAAGGCCGGAGCTCCTACGAGCAGTACTTC
NA	TRBV27	few	TRBJ1-5	CASRPQGTNQPQHF	TGTGCCAGCAGGCCACAAGGAACGAATCAGCCCCAGCATTTT
TRBD1	TRBV5-1	NA	TRBJ1-5	CASSPDRGRDSNQPQHF	TGCGCCAGCAGCCCCGACAGGGGGCGAGATAGCAATCAGCCCCAGCATTTT
NA	TRBV5-6	few	TRBJ2-2	CASSFRQRVTGELFF	TGTGCCAGCAGCTTCAGACAGCGGGTCACCGGGGAGCTGTTTTTT
NA	TRBV6-2/TRBV6-3	NA	TRBJ2-5	CASSYSMLRGAYETQYF	TGTGCCAGCAGTTACTCGATGCTTCGGGGGGCTTATGAGACCCAGTACTTC
TRBD2	TRBV3-1	few	TRBJ2-3	CASSSGLFAGGPPDTQYF	TGTGCCAGCAGCAGCGGCCTGTTTGCGGGGGGGCCTCCAGATACGCAGTATTTT
TRBD2	TRBV9	many	TRBJ2-2	CASSVAGGELFF	TGTGCCAGCAGCGTAGCGGGGGGAGAGCTGTTTTTT
NA	TRBV5-6	NA	TRBJ1-5	CASSYRGNDQPQHF	TGTGCCAGCTCATACCGGGGGAATGATCAGCCCCAGCATTTT
TRBD2	TRBV20-1	NA	TRBJ2-7	CSARDGEGREQYF	TGCAGTGCTAGAGATGGGGAGGGCCGCGAGCAGTACTTC
NA	TRBV12-3/TRBV12-4	NA	TRBJ2-4	CASSTSGFQAKNIQYF	TGTGCCAGCAGCACTTCAGGGTTTCAGGCCAAAAACATTCAGTACTTC
NA	TRBV27	few	TRBJ2-1	CASKTGLYNEQFF	TGTGCCAGCAAAACAGGGCTTTACAATGAGCAGTTCTTC
TRBD1	TRBV29-1	few	TRBJ2-5	CSVVGILGQGQETQYF	TGCAGCGTTGTTGGAATCTTGGGACAGGGTCAGGAGACCCAGTACTTC
NA	TRBV6-2/TRBV6-3	NA	TRBJ1-1	CASSYTRDRGRTEAFF	TGTGCCAGCAGTTACACCAGGGACCGAGGCCGCACTGAAGCTTTCTTT
NA	TRBV5-1	few	TRBJ1-1	CASSFADSHTEAFF	TGCGCCAGCAGCTTCGCCGACAGCCACACTGAAGCTTTCTTT
NA	TRBV12-3/TRBV12-4	NA	TRBJ2-5	CASTGTAQETQYF	TGTGCCAGCACGGGGACTGCTCAAGAGACCCAGTACTTC
NA	TRBV24-1	NA	TRBJ2-3	CATSDTQYF	TGTGCCACCAGTGATACGCAGTATTTT
NA	TRBV7-9	NA	TRBJ1-2	CASSLTWGDGYGYTF	TGTGCCAGCAGCCTAACTTGGGGTGACGGCTATGGCTACACCTTC